The count of the clone carrying this TCR beta chain is one. The ends were cut back, 1 base at V and 5 bases at J, with 15 bases in the middle. This CDR3 region has 15 residues. Per the germline V gene, CDR1 is LNHNV and CDR2 is YYDKDF (reference sequence). The data were obtained in a study of kidney transplant recipient with SARS-CoV-2 infection. Via MiXCR, TCRdb re-called the reads, giving one row per CDR3 protein. The sample has under 250,000 distinct CDR3 sequences, 25% to 35% seen once. The source material was a blood sample, sampled at baseline and between days 110 and 120 from a kidney transplant recipient. V and J are TRBV15 and TRBJ2-7; tentatively, D is TRBD2 (5 bases). The TCR comes from a young adult male patient who had COVID-19 and was a kidney transplant recipient. Some T cells may be graft donor cells. The CDR3: CATSRGFAEADEQYF. The CDR3 DNA reads TGTGCCACCAGCAGAGGCTTCGCGGAGGCCGACGAGCAGTACTTC.